Below, 5 T cell receptor beta chains from the same sample are listed, as sequenced in a study of T-cell reconstitution after alpha-beta-depleted transplantation in children. Unique molecular identifiers were used to barcode this TCRbeta library. TCRdb re-derived calls from the PCR reads in MiXCR, one entry per CDR3 protein. Found here are a few hundred thousand distinct CDR3 sequences, approximately 30% of them singletons; the top ten hold approximately 33%. The material sequenced was PBMCs, taken before TCRalphabeta/CD19-depleted stem cell transplant. These receptors were taken from a boy in the first two years of life with Wiskott-Aldrich syndrome, due to receive a stem cell transplant.

This clonotype was found once. The chain recombines TRBV20-1 with TRBJ1-4; no firm D call. The CDR3 is 13 residues long. CDR1 is DFQATT and CDR2 is SNEGSKA in the germline V gene (reference sequence). V was shortened by 6 bases and J by 7 bases, with 15 bases between the two germline ends. The CDR3 DNA reads TGCAGTGCGTCAGTTCTCCGTGGTGAAAAACTGTTTTTT. Encoded protein: CSASVLRGEKLFF.

This clonotype was counted a few times. The chain combines TRBV6-5 with TRBJ2-4; the match to TRBD2 covers 8 bases. The CDR3 is 15 amino acids. V was clipped by 2 bases and J by 1 base; unmatched bases: 1. Germline assignment: CDR1 MNHEY and CDR2 SVGAGI. The DNA for the CDR3 is TGTGCCAGCAGTTACACGGGGGGGGCCAAAAACATTCAGTACTTC. Its protein is CASSYTGGAKNIQYF.

The chain uses TRBV28 and TRBJ2-2; D remains ambiguous. Deletions cut 6 bases from V and 6 bases from J, with 17 bases between. Germline V CDR1 and CDR2: MDHEN, SYDVKM. CDR3 length: 15 amino acids. CDR3 protein: CASSKTTEKSGELFF. The CDR3 region has the DNA TGTGCCAGCAGCAAAACGACGGAAAAATCCGGGGAGCTGTTTTTT.

This clonotype was observed a handful of times. This chain connects TRBV27 to TRBJ1-1; tentatively, D is TRBD1 (6 bases). Trimming shortened V by 8 bases and J by 1 base, and 14 bases separated the two germline ends. The CDR3 sequence is 14 residues long. Germline V gives CDR1 MNHEY, CDR2 SMNVEV (reference sequence). The CDR3 region has the DNA TGTGCCAGCGGGGGCCGGACAAGGAACACTGAAGCTTTCTTT. It is translated as CASGGRTRNTEAFF.

Only a few counts were recorded for this clonotype. The genes are TRBV28 and TRBJ2-1; D perhaps matches TRBD2 (7 bases). Germline-derived CDR1 and CDR2 are MDHEN and SYDVKM. The V end was cut by 5 bases, the J end by 6 bases, with 8 bases between. This CDR3 is built from 12 residues. CDR3 in amino acids: CASSGGANEQFF. The DNA for the CDR3 is TGTGCCAGCAGTGGGGGGGCCAATGAGCAGTTCTTC.